These T cell receptor beta chains were read from a single sample in a study of shared clonotypes between healthy human individuals. TCRdb's table, derived via immunoSEQ multiplex PCR, lists solely in-frame clones and lacks some. Altogether 600,000 to 750,000 clones are present, around 70% being singletons, with the ten largest covering approximately 2%. Sequencing input: memory CD4+ T cells sorted from blood. Source of these receptors: a woman aged 30 to 39 in good health. CDR3s include the opening cysteine and the closing phenylalanine or tryptophan. Fields, in order: CDR3 length, D gene, clone size, J gene, V gene, CDR3 protein, CDR3 DNA. A D gene is named only where the DNA matches it firmly. Size is stated for part of the rows, as once, few or many counts, or as a class when the clone is expanded.

>16|TRBD1|.|TRBJ2-2|TRBV19
CASSFSGQANTGELFF
TGTGCCAGTAGTTTTTCCGGACAGGCCAATACCGGGGAGCTGTTTTTT
>12|.|few|TRBJ2-5|TRBV7-8
CASSLRRETQYF
TGTGCCAGCAGCTTAAGGAGAGAGACCCAGTACTTC
>13|.|.|TRBJ1-1|TRBV6-1
CATRRVLNTEAFF
TGTGCCACTCGGCGCGTGCTGAACACTGAAGCTTTCTTT
>12|.|.|TRBJ2-7|TRBV6-5
CASRTGAQGQYF
TGTGCCAGCAGGACGGGGGCGCAGGGCCAGTACTTC
>15|.|.|TRBJ1-1|TRBV6-5
CASSYSRAGNTEAFF
TGTGCCAGCAGTTACTCGAGGGCCGGGAACACTGAAGCTTTCTTT
>14|TRBD1|many|TRBJ2-5|TRBV5-1
CASSHRGQEETQYF
TGCGCCAGCAGCCACAGGGGGCAGGAGGAGACCCAGTACTTC
>15|.|.|TRBJ1-5|TRBV4-1
CASSPGRLTNQPQHF
TGCGCCAGCAGCCCAGGGCGACTGACCAATCAGCCCCAGCATTTT
>15|.|.|TRBJ1-4|TRBV6-5
CASSYSFRGDEKLFF
TGTGCCAGCAGTTACTCTTTTCGAGGGGATGAAAAACTGTTTTTT
>13|.|.|TRBJ2-3|TRBV7-3
CATGLSSTDTQYF
TGTGCCACGGGACTTTCTAGCACAGATACGCAGTATTTT
>16|.|few|TRBJ2-3|TRBV28
CASSRPVVRGTDTQYF
TGTGCCAGCAGCCGCCCGGTAGTCAGGGGCACAGATACGCAGTATTTT
>16|.|.|TRBJ1-1|TRBV15
CATSRGPQATNTEAFF
TGTGCCACCAGCAGGGGTCCACAGGCGACGAACACTGAAGCTTTCTTT
>16|.|.|TRBJ2-6|TRBV6-5
CASSYSTGSGANVLTF
TGTGCCAGCAGTTACTCGACAGGCTCTGGGGCCAACGTCCTGACTTTC
>16|.|.|TRBJ2-2|TRBV5-1
CASSQDPGQGTGELFF
TGCGCCAGCAGCCAGGACCCGGGGCAGGGGACCGGGGAGCTGTTTTTT
>15|.|.|TRBJ1-4|TRBV5-1
CASSLVATGSEKLFF
TGCGCCAGCAGCTTGGTAGCGACAGGAAGTGAAAAACTGTTTTTT
>10|.|.|TRBJ2-3|TRBV18
CASSMDTQYF
TGTGCCAGCTCAATGGATACGCAGTATTTT
>14|.|.|TRBJ1-2|TRBV11-2
CASRRQRTDYGYTF
TGTGCCAGCAGAAGGCAGCGAACTGACTATGGCTACACCTTC
>16|TRBD1|.|TRBJ1-2|TRBV6-5
CASSYKWAGGYYGYTF
TGTGCCAGCAGTTACAAATGGGCAGGGGGGTACTATGGCTACACCTTC
>15|.|.|TRBJ2-2|TRBV28
CASSFDPGNTGELFF
TGTGCCAGCAGTTTCGATCCAGGGAACACCGGGGAGCTGTTTTTT
>16|TRBD2|.|TRBJ2-3|TRBV28
CASSLWGTSGRGTQYF
TGTGCCAGCAGTTTATGGGGGACTAGCGGGAGAGGTACGCAGTATTTT
>15|.|.|TRBJ2-3|TRBV7-8
CASSLARTHTDTQYF
TGTGCCAGCAGCTTAGCCCGGACGCACACAGATACGCAGTATTTT
>15|TRBD2|.|TRBJ2-1|TRBV11-2
CASRRTSGGNNEQFF
TGTGCCAGCCGAAGGACTAGCGGGGGGAACAATGAGCAGTTCTTC
>12|TRBD1|few|TRBJ2-7|TRBV5-1
CASSSQGYEQYF
TGCGCCAGCAGCTCACAGGGGTACGAGCAGTACTTC
>15|.|.|TRBJ1-4|TRBV30
CACPTPGGYNEKLFF
TGTGCCTGCCCCACCCCGGGGGGATATAATGAAAAACTGTTTTTT
>11|TRBD1|.|TRBJ1-2|TRBV28
CASRQGHGYTF
TGTGCCAGCAGACAGGGGCATGGCTACACCTTC
>15|.|once|TRBJ1-5|TRBV19
CASSSGGQGNQPQHF
TGTGCCAGTAGTTCGGGGGGGCAAGGCAATCAGCCCCAGCATTTT
>16|.|.|TRBJ1-5|TRBV28
CASSLTDSSGNQPQHF
TGTGCCAGCAGTTTAACGGACAGCTCTGGCAATCAGCCCCAGCATTTT
>16|.|.|TRBJ2-4|TRBV6-5
CASSYRPGVYGNIQYF
TGTGCCAGCAGTTACCGTCCAGGGGTTTATGGAAACATTCAGTACTTC
>15|TRBD2|.|TRBJ2-2|TRBV5-8
CASSTGLADTGELFF
TGTGCCAGCAGCACGGGACTAGCGGACACCGGGGAGCTGTTTTTT
>15|.|.|TRBJ2-3|TRBV28
CASSNTQDSTDTQYF
TGTGCCAGCAGCAACACCCAGGATAGCACAGATACGCAGTATTTT
>16|.|.|TRBJ2-6|TRBV19
CASSIVESSGANVLTF
TGTGCCAGTAGTATAGTGGAAAGCTCTGGGGCCAACGTCCTGACTTTC
>14|.|.|TRBJ1-4|TRBV13
CASSPGGASEKLFF
TGTGCCAGCAGCCCGGGGGGGGCAAGCGAAAAACTGTTTTTT
>16|TRBD2|.|TRBJ2-1|TRBV7-3
CASSLGGGSTYNEQFF
TGTGCCAGCAGCTTAGGTGGCGGGAGTACTTACAATGAGCAGTTCTTC
>14|TRBD2|once|TRBJ2-1|TRBV28
CASSFGAGFNEQFF
TGTGCCAGCAGTTTTGGAGCGGGGTTCAATGAGCAGTTCTTC
>14|TRBD1|many|TRBJ2-3|TRBV19
CASSNTGGTDTQYF
TGTGCCAGTAGTAACACAGGGGGCACAGATACGCAGTATTTT
>11|.|.|TRBJ2-3|TRBV11-2
CASAEADTQYF
TGTGCCAGCGCAGAAGCCGATACGCAGTATTTT
>14|TRBD2|.|TRBJ2-5|TRBV9
CASSEGLVGFSQYF
TGTGCCAGCAGCGAGGGACTAGTCGGATTCTCTCAGTACTTC
>14|TRBD1|.|TRBJ1-2|TRBV7-2
CASRAGTGEGGYTF
TGTGCCAGCAGAGCCGGGACAGGGGAGGGAGGCTACACCTTC
>11|.|.|TRBJ2-1|TRBV28
CASSLQHEQFF
TGTGCCAGCAGTTTACAGCATGAGCAGTTCTTC
>14|TRBD2|.|TRBJ2-3|TRBV7-9
CASSLVREGDTQYF
TGTGCCAGCAGCTTAGTGCGGGAGGGAGATACGCAGTATTTT
>14|TRBD1|.|TRBJ2-7|TRBV5-1
CASRYRDSSYEQYF
TGCGCCAGCAGATACCGGGACAGCTCCTACGAGCAGTACTTC
>17|.|many|TRBJ2-4|TRBV21-1
CASNFPDRDIAKNIQYF
TGTGCCAGCAACTTCCCGGATCGAGACATAGCCAAAAACATTCAGTACTTC
>17|TRBD1|once|TRBJ1-5|TRBV7-2
CASSSGQGAGSNQPQHF
TGTGCCAGCAGCTCGGGACAGGGGGCCGGGAGCAATCAGCCCCAGCATTTT
>13|.|.|TRBJ2-7|TRBV7-9
CASSLNGNYEQYF
TGTGCCAGCAGCTTGAACGGGAACTACGAGCAGTACTTC
>16|TRBD1|many|TRBJ2-5|TRBV5-1
CASSLLGTGWGETQYF
TGCGCCAGCAGCTTGCTCGGGACAGGTTGGGGAGAGACCCAGTACTTC
>17|TRBD1|once|TRBJ2-1|TRBV10-3
CAISDRPGQGTRNEQFF
TGTGCCATCAGTGACCGACCGGGACAGGGGACTCGGAATGAGCAGTTCTTC
>14|.|.|TRBJ2-4|TRBV27
CASRNWTEPNIQYF
TGTGCCAGCCGTAACTGGACAGAGCCAAACATTCAGTACTTC
>12|.|.|TRBJ1-1|TRBV6-1
CASRGYGAEAFF
TGTGCCAGCAGGGGGTACGGGGCTGAAGCTTTCTTT
>15|.|.|TRBJ2-6|TRBV27
CASMVGTSGANVLTF
TGTGCCAGCATGGTAGGGACCTCTGGGGCCAACGTCCTGACTTTC
>16|.|.|TRBJ2-6|TRBV7-8
CASSPVGGRGANVLTF
TGTGCCAGCAGCCCCGTTGGGGGGCGAGGGGCCAACGTCCTGACTTTC
>16|TRBD1|.|TRBJ1-3|TRBV28
CASSLRQGFSGNTIYF
TGTGCCAGCAGTCTGAGACAGGGGTTCTCTGGAAACACCATATATTTT
>13|.|.|TRBJ2-7|TRBV28
CASLLGGKNEQYF
TGTGCCAGCCTTCTGGGGGGCAAGAACGAGCAGTACTTC
>15|TRBD1|.|TRBJ2-7|TRBV10-3
CAIRVGSGTDYEQYF
TGTGCCATCAGGGTGGGTTCCGGGACAGACTACGAGCAGTACTTC
>14|TRBD2|.|TRBJ2-7|TRBV11-2
CASSLSGSLYEQYF
TGTGCCAGCAGCTTAAGCGGGAGCCTATACGAGCAGTACTTC